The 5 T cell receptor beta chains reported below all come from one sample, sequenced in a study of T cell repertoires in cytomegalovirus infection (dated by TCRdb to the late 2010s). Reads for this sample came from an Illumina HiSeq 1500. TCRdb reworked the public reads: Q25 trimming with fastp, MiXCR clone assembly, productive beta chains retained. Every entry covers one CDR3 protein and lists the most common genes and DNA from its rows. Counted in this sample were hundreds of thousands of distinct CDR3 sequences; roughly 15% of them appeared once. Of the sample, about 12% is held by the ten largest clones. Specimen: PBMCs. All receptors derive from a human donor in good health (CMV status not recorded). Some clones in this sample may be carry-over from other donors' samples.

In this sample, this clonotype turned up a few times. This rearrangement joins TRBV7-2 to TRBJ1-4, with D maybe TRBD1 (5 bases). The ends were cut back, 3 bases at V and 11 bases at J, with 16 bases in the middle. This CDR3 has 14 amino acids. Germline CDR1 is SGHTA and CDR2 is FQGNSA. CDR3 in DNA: TGTGCCAGCAGCTTCAACAGGCTCCCGGGGAAACTGTTTTTT. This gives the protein CASSFNRLPGKLFF.

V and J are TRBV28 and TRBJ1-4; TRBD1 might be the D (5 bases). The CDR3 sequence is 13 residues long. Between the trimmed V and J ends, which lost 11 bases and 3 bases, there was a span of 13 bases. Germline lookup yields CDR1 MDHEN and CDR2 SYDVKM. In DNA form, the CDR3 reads TGTGCCGGGGCGAGAGGGGCTAATGAAAAACTGTTTTTT. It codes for CAGARGANEKLFF.

The CDR3 is CASSIKGERNEKLFF. The CDR3 DNA reads as TGTGCCAGTAGTATCAAAGGGGAACGGAATGAAAAACTGTTTTTT. The chain combines TRBV19 with TRBJ1-4; D might be TRBD1 (5 bases). In germline, CDR1 is LNHDA, CDR2 SQIVND (reference sequence). The germline V and J ends were trimmed by 3 bases and 5 bases, with 13 bases remaining between them. The CDR3 is 15 residues long.

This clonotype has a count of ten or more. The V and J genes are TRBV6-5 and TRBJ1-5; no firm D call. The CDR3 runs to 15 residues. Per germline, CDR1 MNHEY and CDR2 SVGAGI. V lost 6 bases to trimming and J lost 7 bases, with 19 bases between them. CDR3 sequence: CASRQLTPPGQPQHF. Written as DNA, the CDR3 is TGTGCCAGCAGACAACTGACACCTCCGGGACAGCCCCAGCATTTT.

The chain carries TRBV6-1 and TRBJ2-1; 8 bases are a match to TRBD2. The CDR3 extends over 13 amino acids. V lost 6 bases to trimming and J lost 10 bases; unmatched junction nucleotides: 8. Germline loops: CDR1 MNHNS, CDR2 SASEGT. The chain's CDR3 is CASRGMVAGEQFF. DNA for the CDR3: TGTGCCAGCAGGGGAATGGTAGCGGGAGAGCAGTTCTTC.